This is a list of T cell receptor beta chains from one sample in a study of blood T cell repertoires in COVID-19. TCRdb's copy holds only in-frame clones and misses some; the assay was immunoSEQ multiplex PCR. The sample records hundreds of thousands of clones, about 88% being singletons. Specimen: peripheral blood. These receptors all stem from a woman in her 40s who had recovered from COVID-19. Both conserved end residues are part of each CDR3. A D gene is named only where the DNA matches it firmly. Clone size is given for some rows only: seen once, a few or many times, or a class if the clone is expanded.

v_gene	abundance	d_gene	j_gene	CDR3aa	CDR3nt
TRBV29-1	once	TRBD1	TRBJ2-7	CSVSNRGSSYEQYF	TGCAGCGTCTCCAACAGGGGGTCTTCCTACGAGCAGTACTTC
TRBV9	many	TRBD1	TRBJ2-2	CASSGGQGRTGELFF	TGTGCCAGCAGCGGAGGACAGGGTCGCACCGGGGAGCTGTTTTTT
TRBV3-1/TRBV3-2	-	-	TRBJ2-6	CAGSLGYGGSGANVLTF	TGTGCCGGCAGCCTGGGCTATGGTGGGTCTGGGGCCAACGTCCTGACTTTC
TRBV18	-	TRBD2	TRBJ2-5	CASTNSRGRETQYF	TGTGCCAGCACCAACTCGCGGGGGAGAGAGACCCAGTACTTC
TRBV3-1/TRBV3-2	-	TRBD2	TRBJ2-1	CASSQEAGPADNEQFF	TGTGCCAGCAGCCAAGAAGCGGGACCCGCCGATAATGAGCAGTTCTTC
TRBV11-2	-	TRBD2	TRBJ2-7	CASSTDDWDGTSGSRRSYEQYF	TGTGCCAGCAGTACTGATGACTGGGACGGGACTAGCGGGAGTAGAAGATCCTACGAGCAGTACTTC
TRBV2	-	-	TRBJ1-2	CASESGANYGYTF	TGTGCCAGCGAATCTGGGGCCAACTATGGCTACACCTTC
TRBV6-2/TRBV6-3	-	TRBD2	TRBJ2-5	CASSSGLARETQYF	TGTGCCAGCAGTTCGGGACTAGCGCGAGAGACCCAGTACTTC
TRBV20-1	-	-	TRBJ2-1	CSASRGQKSYNEQFF	TGCAGTGCTAGTAGGGGACAAAAGTCCTACAATGAGCAGTTCTTC
TRBV11-2	-	-	TRBJ2-1	CASSTIGGALGEQFF	TGTGCCAGCAGCACAATAGGGGGGGCGCTGGGTGAGCAGTTCTTC
TRBV3-1/TRBV3-2	-	TRBD2	TRBJ2-7	CASSQGLAGGNYEQYF	TGTGCCAGCAGCCAAGGGCTAGCGGGGGGAAACTACGAGCAGTACTTC
TRBV19	-	-	TRBJ2-7	CASSPILGYEQYF	TGTGCCAGTAGTCCTATTCTAGGCTACGAGCAGTACTTC
TRBV10-3	-	TRBD1	TRBJ2-1	CATGQGIDNEQFF	TGTGCCACGGGACAGGGGATCGACAATGAGCAGTTCTTC
TRBV5-1	-	TRBD1	TRBJ2-1	CASSLEGQAYNEQFF	TGCGCCAGCAGCTTGGAGGGACAGGCATACAATGAGCAGTTCTTC
TRBV25-1	-	-	TRBJ2-2	CASSSDSNTGELFF	TGTGCCAGCAGCTCAGACTCGAACACCGGGGAGCTGTTTTTT
TRBV7-9	-	-	TRBJ1-2	CASSLGQGPNYGYTF	TGTGCCAGCAGCTTAGGGCAGGGCCCTAACTATGGCTACACCTTC
TRBV18	once	TRBD2	TRBJ2-7	CASSGYRSGGNYEQYF	TGTGCCAGCTCCGGGTATAGAAGCGGGGGAAACTACGAGCAGTACTTC
TRBV19	-	TRBD1	TRBJ1-5	CASSATGGDYQPQHF	TGTGCCAGTAGTGCCACAGGGGGCGATTATCAGCCCCAGCATTTT
TRBV3-1/TRBV3-2	once	TRBD2	TRBJ2-3	CASSQNGLAGNTQYF	TGTGCCAGCAGCCAAAACGGCCTAGCGGGAAATACGCAGTATTTT
TRBV7-2	-	-	TRBJ1-1	CASSQYGRVGTEAFF	TGTGCCAGCAGCCAGTACGGGAGGGTGGGCACTGAAGCTTTCTTT
TRBV28	once	TRBD1	TRBJ2-2	CASSNRDRVASGELFF	TGTGCCAGCAGTAACCGGGACAGGGTTGCTTCCGGGGAGCTGTTTTTT
TRBV21-1	-	-	TRBJ2-2	CASEQGQGRTGELFF	TGTGCCAGCGAACAGGGGCAGGGTAGGACCGGGGAGCTGTTTTTT
TRBV30	-	TRBD2	TRBJ2-1	CAWRYLAGGPYEQFF	TGTGCCTGGAGATATTTGGCGGGAGGGCCGTATGAGCAGTTCTTC
TRBV4-3	-	TRBD1	TRBJ2-5	CASSQGDRVGTQYF	TGCGCCAGCAGCCAAGGCGACAGGGTTGGGACCCAGTACTTC
TRBV7-9	-	TRBD1	TRBJ1-4	CASSSKRTGDNEKLFF	TGTGCCAGCAGCTCCAAACGGACAGGGGATAATGAAAAACTGTTTTTT
TRBV24-1	-	TRBD1	TRBJ2-3	CATSRQGPFTDTQYF	TGTGCCACCAGCCGACAGGGCCCATTCACAGATACGCAGTATTTT
TRBV18	-	TRBD1	TRBJ2-5	CASSPDRGPGETQYF	TGTGCCAGCTCTCCCGACAGGGGGCCGGGAGAGACCCAGTACTTC
TRBV5-6	-	TRBD2	TRBJ2-5	CASSIPGLAYQETQYF	TGTGCCAGCAGCATACCGGGACTAGCGTACCAAGAGACCCAGTACTTC